This T cell receptor beta chain comes out of a study of cytotoxic CD8 clonotypes in ibrutinib-treated CLL (dated by TCRdb to 2020 to 2022). The study in broad terms: The cohort was composed of some ten relapsed/refractory and roughly 16 treatment-naive patients; IGHV unmutated status was identified in 17 patients. Partial responses were observed in roughly 24 patients and complete responses in 2; after a median follow-up of around 68 months, remission was maintained in some 14 patients and progression was observed in approximately 12. Response samples were obtained after a median of around eleven months of treatment, with a range of about 6 to 36 months. An average of 255,043 productive templates and roughly 94,000 productive rearrangements was obtained per sample. Longitudinal samples were obtainable from about 30% of the roughly 90 participants in the trial. Cryopreserved peripheral blood mononuclear cells were obtained before treatment, at response, and at either sustained remission or disease progression. Every remission and progressive disease sample was obtained while ibrutinib was still being received by the patients. Broader findings and caveats from the paper: Public clonotypes were found to be uncommon and were observed to contract or remain stable during treatment; the increase in clonality was shown to reflect expansion of private clonotypes at ibrutinib response. At baseline, clonality was higher than in age-matched healthy donors and showed a strong correlation with circulating CD8+ T-cell counts. Clonality rose at ibrutinib response, remained stable during sustained remission, and dropped back toward baseline at progression. Sustained-remission and progressing patients did not have matched sampling times, and lymph node repertoires were not examined.

This sample's time point label indicates: more than 10 months on ibrutinib. Around 2 micrograms of genomic DNA were extracted from cryopreserved PBMCs for TCR beta library preparation. Longitudinal blood samples from CLL patients on ibrutinib monotherapy underwent high-throughput TCR beta sequencing. The patients were enrolled in a single-center, open-label phase 2 trial of ibrutinib monotherapy. For this clone: Its antigen specificity is not known. Within one base of it there is no much larger clone, and no base qualities were kept.

Between the V and J ends, shortened by 2 bases and 7 bases respectively, the junction contains 14 bases. From cysteine to phenylalanine, the CDR3 is 14 amino acids long. The read is trimmed to its CDR3 DNA, 42 bases read in frame from base 1. CDR1 and CDR2, per the germline V gene, are MNHEY and SVGAGI. A MiSeq instrument was used for deep resolution sequencing, which targeted depths ranging from 1 in 1 million up to 1 in 200,000 T cells, with coverage averaging 10x for each clonotype. The immunoSEQ hsTCRB Kit was used to generate TCR beta libraries. In the authors' own workflow: Data were analyzed with ImmunoSEQ Data Assistant and ImmunoSEQ Analyzer, with V, D and J genes assigned per IMGT definitions. Clonality, with values ranging from 0 to 1, was calculated as one minus the normalized Shannon entropy of productive rearrangement frequencies. Public clonotype analysis was restricted to overrepresented clonotypes comprising at least 0.05% of each patient's repertoire. Some twelve repertoires from age-matched healthy donors, obtained from immuneACCESS, served as clonality controls. TCRdb retrieved this table from immuneACCESS and kept in-frame rearrangements only. Not all clones are present; in checked studies, unresolved V genes account for under half, and no reason is known for the remainder. The V and J calls and the clone size are those of that table, but D and trimming were determined from the DNA. The sample yields about 43,000 clones; around 70% were counted once. The ten largest clones capture more than 10% of the sample.

The sample in question was PBMCs, obtained after 12 months of ibrutinib treatment. This receptor was taken from a human donor with chronic lymphocytic leukemia. The sequence links TRBV6-5 to TRBJ1-2, with no reliable assignment of the D segment. The CDR3 loop reads CASSYGNRRSGYTF. Read as DNA, the sequence is TGTGCCAGCAGTTACGGAAACCGAAGGTCTGGCTACACCTTC.